Shown below are 9 T cell receptor beta chains from a single sample sequenced in a study of T cell responses to AZD1222 COVID-19 vaccine. Assay used: immunoSEQ multiplex PCR; TCRdb lists only in-frame clones, some missing. The table shows about 55,000 clones, with 75% to 90% occurring only once. The material was peripheral blood, obtained on day 0 of AZD1222 vaccination. The receptors were gathered from an adult in good health.

The chain employs TRBV2 and TRBJ1-1, with TRBD1 matching 12 bases. The CDR3 runs to 14 residues. J lost 12 bases, V lost 4 bases, and 9 bases had no gene match. CDR1 and CDR2 (germline): SNHLY, FYNNEI. CDR3 in DNA: TGTGCCAGCAGTGTGTTGGGACAGGGGGCTAGTACTTTCTTT. Protein: CASSVLGQGASTFF.

The CDR3 DNA is TGTGCCAGCAGTGCGGGCGGCTGGGCTGGTGAGCAGTTCTTC. This codes for CASSAGGWAGEQFF. The chain links TRBV27 to TRBJ2-1; tentative D call: TRBD2 (5 bases). Germline assignment: CDR1 MNHEY and CDR2 SMNVEV (reference sequence). Trimming stripped 5 bases from V and 9 bases from J, with 17 bases between. There are 14 residues in the CDR3.

The rearrangement joins TRBV11-2 to TRBJ2-5; 8 bases map to TRBD2. The CDR3 contains 16 residues. The germline V gene encodes CDR1 SGHAT and CDR2 FQNNGV. V was pared by 5 bases and J by 4 bases, with 12 bases of the junction left unmatched. The CDR3 coding sequence is TGTGCCAGCAGCCCCCCCGGGACTAGTTTTTCAGAGACCCAGTACTTC. Its translation is CASSPPGTSFSETQYF.

The chain couples TRBV12-5 to TRBJ2-5; 7 bases line up with TRBD1. Germline V gene data show CDR1 as LGHNT and CDR2 as FRNRAP. The CDR3 extends over 15 amino acids. Trimming cost V 4 bases and J 0 bases; bases outside gene matches: 5. CDR3 DNA sequence: TGTGCTAGTGGTTCGGGACAGACGTACCAAGAGACCCAGTACTTC. Its translation is CASGSGQTYQETQYF.

The V and J genes are TRBV25-1 and TRBJ2-1; D ambiguous. CDR1 is MGHDK, CDR2 SYGVNS, per germline. CDR3 length: 12 amino acids. Trimming stripped 1 base from V and 8 bases from J, with 6 bases between. The CDR3 sequence is CASSESPYEQFF. The CDR3 DNA is TGTGCCAGCAGTGAATCCCCGTATGAGCAGTTCTTC.

The gene calls are TRBV5-4 and TRBJ2-7, with 7 bases lining up with TRBD2. From germline, CDR1 is SGHNT and CDR2 YYREEE (reference sequence). The CDR3 consists of 15 residues. Unmatched junction bases numbered 10, after V lost 3 bases and J lost 4 bases. The CDR3, as DNA: TGTGCCAGCAGCTCGGCGGCGGGAGTTGTTTACGAGCAGTACTTC. Encoded protein: CASSSAAGVVYEQYF.

The table lists this clone with a few counts. J is TRBJ2-1 and V is TRBV10-2; 12 nucleotides match TRBD2. CDR1 and CDR2 (germline): WSHSY, SAAADI. CDR3 size: 18 residues. The V gene end was trimmed by 2 bases and the J gene end by 4 bases; junction bases not matched to a gene: 9. The CDR3 region is CASSEPQTSGRYYNEQFF. DNA for the CDR3: TGCGCCAGCAGTGAGCCCCAGACTAGCGGGAGATATTACAATGAGCAGTTCTTC.

The chain has TRBV2 and TRBJ1-2; the D is unclear. The CDR3 has 13 amino acids. Germline CDR1 and CDR2: SNHLY and FYNNEI. V was trimmed by 6 bases and J by 6 bases, leaving 14 bases between them. The chain's CDR3 is CASSTTPMNGYTF. CDR3 nucleotide sequence: TGTGCCAGCAGCACGACACCAATGAATGGCTACACCTTC. The whole variable domain, filled in from reference TRBV2 and TRBJ1-2, reads EPEVTQTPSHQVTQMGQEVILRCVPISNHLYFYWYRQILGQKVEFLVSFYNNEISEKSEIFDDQFSVERPDGSNFTLKIRSTKLEDSAMYFCASSTTPMNGYTFGSGTRLTVV.

The chain has TRBV4-1 and TRBJ2-7, with D maybe TRBD1 (7 bases). The CDR3 covers 15 residues. The germline V gene encodes CDR1 MGHRA and CDR2 YSYEKL. Trimming shortened V by 3 bases and J by 3 bases, and 15 bases separated the two germline ends. The CDR3 DNA follows: TGCGCCAGCAGCCAGGGGGCAGGGGGACTCTACGAGCAGTACTTC. This codes for CASSQGAGGLYEQYF.